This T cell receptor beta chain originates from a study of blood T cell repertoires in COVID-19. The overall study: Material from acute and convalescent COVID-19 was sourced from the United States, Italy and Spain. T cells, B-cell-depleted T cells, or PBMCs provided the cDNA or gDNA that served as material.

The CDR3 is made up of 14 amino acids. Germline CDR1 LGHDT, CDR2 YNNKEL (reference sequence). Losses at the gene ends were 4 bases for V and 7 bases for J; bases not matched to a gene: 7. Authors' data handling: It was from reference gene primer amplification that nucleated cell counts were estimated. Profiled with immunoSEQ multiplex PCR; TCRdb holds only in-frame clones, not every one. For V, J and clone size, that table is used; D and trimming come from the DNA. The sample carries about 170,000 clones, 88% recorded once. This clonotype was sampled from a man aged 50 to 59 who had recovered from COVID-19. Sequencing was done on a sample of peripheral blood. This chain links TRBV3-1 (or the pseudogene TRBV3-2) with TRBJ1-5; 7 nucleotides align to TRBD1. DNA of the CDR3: TGTGCCAGCAGCCTGACCCAGGGGGACCAGCCCCAGCATTTT. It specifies CASSLTQGDQPQHF.